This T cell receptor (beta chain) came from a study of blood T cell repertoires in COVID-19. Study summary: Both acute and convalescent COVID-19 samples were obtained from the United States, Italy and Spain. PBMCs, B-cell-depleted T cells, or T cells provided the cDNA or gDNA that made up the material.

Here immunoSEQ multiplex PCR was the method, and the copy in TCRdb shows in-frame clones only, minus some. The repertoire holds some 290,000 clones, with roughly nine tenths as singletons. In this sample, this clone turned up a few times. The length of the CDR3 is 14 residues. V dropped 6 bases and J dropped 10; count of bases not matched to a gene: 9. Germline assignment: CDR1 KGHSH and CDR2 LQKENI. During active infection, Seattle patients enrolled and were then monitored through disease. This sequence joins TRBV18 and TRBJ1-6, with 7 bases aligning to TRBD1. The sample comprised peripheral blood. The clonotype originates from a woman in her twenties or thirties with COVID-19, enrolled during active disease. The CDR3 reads CASSPTGERSPLHF. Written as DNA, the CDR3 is TGTGCCAGCTCGCCTACAGGGGAACGGTCACCCCTCCACTTT.